The subject of this entry is one T cell receptor beta chain. As yet, its antigen is unknown. A read error is likely, as this CDR3 ends without the conserved phenylalanine or tryptophan. It is unclear where the CDR3 begins or ends on the DNA, so no DNA is shown, and the CDR3 is as TCRdb lists it. Three rounds of nested PCR, following a modified ARM-PCR protocol, produced the TCRbeta library. MiXCR was run by TCRdb on the multiplex PCR reads, yielding one entry per CDR3 protein. The repertoire holds 75,000 to 80,000 distinct CDR3 sequences, with around 80% as singletons. These data belong to a study of tumor and adjacent non-tumor tissue in lung cancer. A total of 16 residues make up the CDR3, ends included. Germline V gene data show CDR1 as MGHRA and CDR2 as YSYEKL. Study findings and constraints: Tumor tissue had significantly higher TCR diversity than normal lung. Shorter survival was associated with higher TCR diversity in tumors.

The template was RNA from unsorted bulk tissue. Chemotherapy-naive patients with new lung cancer underwent thoracic surgery in China, August–late 2014. The V call is TRBV4-1, the J call TRBJ1-2; the table gives TRBD1 as D, unverified against the DNA. The sequencing input was lung tumor tissue. This TCR derives from a woman between 50 and 59 years old with non-small cell lung cancer. The chain's CDR3 is CASSQEGSGFNYGYSS.